This T cell receptor beta chain was sequenced for a study of cytomegalovirus exposure and HLA in healthy donors. Findings of the study overall: CMV serostatus was the only immune exposure information that was available.

Concerning this clone itself: Antigen: not known.

This PCR relied on a set of 60 Vbeta primers and 13 Jbeta primers. Sequencing used immunoSEQ multiplex PCR; TCRdb keeps in-frame clones, though not all of them. The sample gives approximately 100,000 clones, around 80% of which show up once; about 3.1% is in the top ten. V lost 0 bases and J lost 3, with 12 bases in between. Germline CDR1 reads LNHNV; CDR2 reads YYDKDF (reference sequence). The CDR3 is 17 amino acids. The J gene is TRBJ1-6, the V gene TRBV15; D gene unclear. The clonotype comes from a woman between 35 and 50 years old in good health and CMV-seronegative. The material sequenced was PBMCs. The CDR3 DNA reads as TGTGCCACCAGCAGAGATCCCCCCCAGATCTATAATTCACCCCTCCACTTT. Residues: CATSRDPPQIYNSPLHF. Using reference TRBV15 and TRBJ1-6 for the parts outside the CDR3, the full variable domain is DAMVIQNPRYQVTQFGKPVTLSCSQTLNHNVMYWYQQKSSQAPKLLFHYYDKDFNNEADTPDNFQSRRPNTSFCFLDIRSPGLGDTAMYLCATSRDPPQIYNSPLHFGNGTRLTVT.